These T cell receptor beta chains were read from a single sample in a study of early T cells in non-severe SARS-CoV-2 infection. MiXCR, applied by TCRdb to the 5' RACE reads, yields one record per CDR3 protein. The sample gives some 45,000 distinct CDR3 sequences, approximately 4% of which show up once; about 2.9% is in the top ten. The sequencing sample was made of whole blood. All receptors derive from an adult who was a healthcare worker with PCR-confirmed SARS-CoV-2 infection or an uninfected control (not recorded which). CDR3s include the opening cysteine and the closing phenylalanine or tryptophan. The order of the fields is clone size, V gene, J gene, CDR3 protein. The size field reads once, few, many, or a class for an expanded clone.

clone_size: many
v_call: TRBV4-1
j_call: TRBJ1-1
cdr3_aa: CASSTGGGGSGTEAFF

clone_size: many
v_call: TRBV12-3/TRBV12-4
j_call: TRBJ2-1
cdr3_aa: CASRGQGEVDEQFF

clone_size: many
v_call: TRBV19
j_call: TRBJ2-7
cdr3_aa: CASSMAGQGTYEQYF

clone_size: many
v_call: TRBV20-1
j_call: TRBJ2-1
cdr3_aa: CSARDPSTSRYNEQFF

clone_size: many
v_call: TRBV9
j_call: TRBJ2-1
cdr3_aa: CASSVDPLLAGGRGEQFF

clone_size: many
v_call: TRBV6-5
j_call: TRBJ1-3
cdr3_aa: CASSKAGAAGNTIYF

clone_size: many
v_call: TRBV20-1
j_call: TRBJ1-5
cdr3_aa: CSARDIQGGNNQPQHF

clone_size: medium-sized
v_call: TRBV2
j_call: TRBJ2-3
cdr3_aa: CASNIAGGDTQYF

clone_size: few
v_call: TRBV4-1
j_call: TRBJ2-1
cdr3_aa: CASMDRGEHNEQFF

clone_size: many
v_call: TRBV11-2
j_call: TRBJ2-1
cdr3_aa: CASSPTGTGGREQFF

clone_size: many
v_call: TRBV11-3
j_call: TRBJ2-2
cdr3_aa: CASSQGIGELFF

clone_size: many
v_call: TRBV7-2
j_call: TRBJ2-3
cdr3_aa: CASSLRALAGTDTQYF

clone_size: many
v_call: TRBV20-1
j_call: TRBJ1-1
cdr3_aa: CSAPTRLGANTEAFF